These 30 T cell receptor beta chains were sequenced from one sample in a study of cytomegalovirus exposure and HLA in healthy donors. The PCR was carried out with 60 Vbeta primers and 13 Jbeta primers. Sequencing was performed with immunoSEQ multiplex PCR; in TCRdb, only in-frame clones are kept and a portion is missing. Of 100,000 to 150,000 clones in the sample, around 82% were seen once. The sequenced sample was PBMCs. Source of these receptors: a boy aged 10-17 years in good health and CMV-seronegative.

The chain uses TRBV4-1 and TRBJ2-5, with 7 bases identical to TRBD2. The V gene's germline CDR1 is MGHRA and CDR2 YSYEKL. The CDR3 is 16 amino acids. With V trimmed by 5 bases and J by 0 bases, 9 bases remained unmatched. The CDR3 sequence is CASSSAGEGYQETQYF. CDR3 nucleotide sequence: TGCGCCAGCAGCTCCGCGGGGGAAGGGTACCAAGAGACCCAGTACTTC.

The CDR3 DNA sequence: TGCAGCGTTGAACCGGGGGGTGCTTCTGAAGCTTTCTTT. It encodes CSVEPGGASEAFF. The chain links TRBV29-1 to TRBJ1-1; D might be TRBD1 (5 bases). CDR3 length: 13 residues. Germline V lookup: CDR1 SQVTM, CDR2 ANQGSEA. V gave up 2 bases and J gave up 6 bases, with 13 bases separating them.

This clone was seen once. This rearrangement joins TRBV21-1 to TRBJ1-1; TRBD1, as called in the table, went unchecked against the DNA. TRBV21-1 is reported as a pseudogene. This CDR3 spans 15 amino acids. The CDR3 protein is CASSPRTGGSSEAFF. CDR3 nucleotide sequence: TGTGCCAGCAGCCCGCGGACAGGGGGCTCGTCTGAAGCTTTCTTT.

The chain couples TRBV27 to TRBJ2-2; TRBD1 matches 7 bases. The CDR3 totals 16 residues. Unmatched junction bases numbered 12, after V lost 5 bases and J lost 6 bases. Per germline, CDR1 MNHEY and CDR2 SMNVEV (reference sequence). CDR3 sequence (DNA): TGTGCCAGCAGTCATTTCCCCTCAGGGGGATCCGGGGAGCTGTTTTTT. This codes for CASSHFPSGGSGELFF.

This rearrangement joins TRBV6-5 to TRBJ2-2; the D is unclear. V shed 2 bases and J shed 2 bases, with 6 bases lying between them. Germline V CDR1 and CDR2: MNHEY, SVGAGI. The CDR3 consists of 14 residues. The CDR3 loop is CASSYTVNTGELFF. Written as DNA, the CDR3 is TGTGCCAGCAGTTACACGGTTAACACCGGGGAGCTGTTTTTT.

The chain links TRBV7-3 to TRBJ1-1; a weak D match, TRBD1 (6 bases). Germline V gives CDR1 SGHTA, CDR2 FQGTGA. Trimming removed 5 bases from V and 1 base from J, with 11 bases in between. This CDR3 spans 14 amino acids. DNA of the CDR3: TGTGCCAGCAGCCCAGGGGCGGGGAACACTGAAGCTTTCTTT. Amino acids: CASSPGAGNTEAFF. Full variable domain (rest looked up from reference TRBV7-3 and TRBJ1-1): GAGVSQTPSNKVTEKGKYVELRCDPISGHTALYWYRQSLGQGPEFLIYFQGTGAADDSGLPNDRFFAVRPEGSVSTLKIQRTERGDSAVYLCASSPGAGNTEAFFGQGTRLTVV.

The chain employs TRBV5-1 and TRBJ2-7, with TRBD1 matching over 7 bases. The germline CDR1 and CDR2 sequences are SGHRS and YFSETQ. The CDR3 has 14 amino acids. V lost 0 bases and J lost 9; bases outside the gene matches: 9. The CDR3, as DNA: TGCGCCAGCAGCTTGGCGACAGGGCCGTGGGGGCAGTACTTC. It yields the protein CASSLATGPWGQYF.

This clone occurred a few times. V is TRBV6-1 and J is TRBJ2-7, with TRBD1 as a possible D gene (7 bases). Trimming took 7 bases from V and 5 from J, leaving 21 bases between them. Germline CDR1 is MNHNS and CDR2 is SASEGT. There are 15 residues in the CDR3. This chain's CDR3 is CASNTGVGSHNEQYF. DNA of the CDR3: TGTGCCAGCAATACAGGGGTCGGGAGCCACAACGAGCAGTACTTC.

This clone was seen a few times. CDR3 coding DNA: TGTGCCAGCAGTGTGGCAGGGGGTGACAATCAGCCCCAGCATTTT. Translated, it gives CASSVAGGDNQPQHF. The chain carries TRBV6-1 and TRBJ1-5; 7 bases match TRBD1. The CDR3 is made up of 15 amino acids. J was trimmed by 3 bases and V by 4 bases; bases with no gene match: 6. Germline V gives CDR1 MNHNS, CDR2 SASEGT.

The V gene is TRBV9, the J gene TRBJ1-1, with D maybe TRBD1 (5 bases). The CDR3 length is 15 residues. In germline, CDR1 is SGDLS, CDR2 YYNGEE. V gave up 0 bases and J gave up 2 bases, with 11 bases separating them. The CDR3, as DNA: TGTGCCAGCAGCGTAGGAACGGGGGTAAACACTGAAGCTTTCTTT. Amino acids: CASSVGTGVNTEAFF.

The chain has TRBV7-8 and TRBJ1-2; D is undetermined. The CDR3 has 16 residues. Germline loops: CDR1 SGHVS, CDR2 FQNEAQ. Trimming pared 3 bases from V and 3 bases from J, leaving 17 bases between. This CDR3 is CASSLGGEGRDYGYTF. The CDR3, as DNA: TGTGCCAGCAGCTTGGGCGGGGAGGGAAGGGACTATGGCTACACCTTC.

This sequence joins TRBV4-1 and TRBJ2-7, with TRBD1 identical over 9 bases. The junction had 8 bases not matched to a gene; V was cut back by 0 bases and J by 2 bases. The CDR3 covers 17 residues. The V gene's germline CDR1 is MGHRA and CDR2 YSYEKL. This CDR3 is CASSQESLDRGTYEQYF. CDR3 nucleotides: TGCGCCAGCAGCCAAGAGTCCCTGGACAGGGGAACCTACGAGCAGTACTTC.

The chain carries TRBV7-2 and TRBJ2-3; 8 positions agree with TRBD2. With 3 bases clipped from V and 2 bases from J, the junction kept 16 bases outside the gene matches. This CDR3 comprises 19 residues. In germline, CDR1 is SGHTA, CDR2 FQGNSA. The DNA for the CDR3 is TGTGCCAGCAGCTTGGGATCAATCGGGGGGGCCAAAATCACAGATACGCAGTATTTT. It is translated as CASSLGSIGGAKITDTQYF.

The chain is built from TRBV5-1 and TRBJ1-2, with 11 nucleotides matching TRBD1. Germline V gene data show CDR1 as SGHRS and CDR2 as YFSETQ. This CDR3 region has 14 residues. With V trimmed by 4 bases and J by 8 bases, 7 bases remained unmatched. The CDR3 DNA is TGCGCCAGCAGCGCGGACAGGGGGCGTTGGGGCTACACCTTC. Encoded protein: CASSADRGRWGYTF.

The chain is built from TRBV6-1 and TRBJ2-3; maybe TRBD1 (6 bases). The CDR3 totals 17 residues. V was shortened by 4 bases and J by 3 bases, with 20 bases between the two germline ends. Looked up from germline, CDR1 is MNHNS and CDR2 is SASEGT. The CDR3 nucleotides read TGTGCCAGCAGTGGAAGTTCCCGGGACATCTGGACAGATACGCAGTATTTT. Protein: CASSGSSRDIWTDTQYF.

Written as DNA, the CDR3 is TGTGCCAGCAGCTTGGATAGCGGGAGGGGGCAAGAGACCCAGTACTTC. This codes for CASSLDSGRGQETQYF. The gene calls are TRBV5-4 and TRBJ2-5; 11 positions agree with TRBD2. V was pared by 0 bases and J by 2 bases, with 3 bases of the junction left unmatched. Germline CDR1 is SGHNT and CDR2 is YYREEE (reference sequence). CDR3 length equals 16 residues.

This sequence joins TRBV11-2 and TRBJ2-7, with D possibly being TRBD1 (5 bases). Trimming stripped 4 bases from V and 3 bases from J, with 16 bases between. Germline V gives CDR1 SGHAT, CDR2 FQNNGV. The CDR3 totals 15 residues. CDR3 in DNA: TGTGCCAGCAGCTCGCCTCAGGGTTTTAGCTACGAGCAGTACTTC. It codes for CASSSPQGFSYEQYF.

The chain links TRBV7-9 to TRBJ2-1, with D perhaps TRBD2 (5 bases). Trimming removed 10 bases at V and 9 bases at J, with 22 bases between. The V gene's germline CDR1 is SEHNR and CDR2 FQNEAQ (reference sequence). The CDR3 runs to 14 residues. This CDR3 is CATAPDSRSGEQFF. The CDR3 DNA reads TGTGCCACCGCCCCGGACTCGAGATCGGGTGAGCAGTTCTTC.

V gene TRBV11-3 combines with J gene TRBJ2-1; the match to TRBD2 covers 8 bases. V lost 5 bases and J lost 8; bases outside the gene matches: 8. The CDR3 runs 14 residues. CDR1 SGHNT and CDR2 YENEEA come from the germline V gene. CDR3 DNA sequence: TGTGCCAGCAGCGATAGCGGGATTTCGGATGAGCAGTTCTTC. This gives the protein CASSDSGISDEQFF. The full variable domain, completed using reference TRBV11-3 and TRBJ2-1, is EAGVVQSPRYKIIEKKQPVAFWCNPISGHNTLYWYLQNLGQGPELLIRYENEEAVDDSQLPKDRFSAERLKGVDSTLKIQPAELGDSAVYLCASSDSGISDEQFFGPGTRLTVL.

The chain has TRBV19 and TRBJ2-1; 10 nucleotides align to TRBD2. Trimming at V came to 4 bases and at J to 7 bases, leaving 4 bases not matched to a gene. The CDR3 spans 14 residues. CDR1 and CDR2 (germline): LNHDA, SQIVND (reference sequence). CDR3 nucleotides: TGTGCCAGTAGTAAAGCGGGAGGGATAAATGAGCAGTTCTTC. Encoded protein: CASSKAGGINEQFF.

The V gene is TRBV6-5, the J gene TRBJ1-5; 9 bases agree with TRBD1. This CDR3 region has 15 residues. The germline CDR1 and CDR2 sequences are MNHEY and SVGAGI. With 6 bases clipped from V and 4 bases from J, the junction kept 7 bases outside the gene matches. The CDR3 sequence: CASSPTGGGNQPQHF. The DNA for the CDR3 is TGTGCCAGCAGCCCGACAGGGGGAGGGAATCAGCCCCAGCATTTT.

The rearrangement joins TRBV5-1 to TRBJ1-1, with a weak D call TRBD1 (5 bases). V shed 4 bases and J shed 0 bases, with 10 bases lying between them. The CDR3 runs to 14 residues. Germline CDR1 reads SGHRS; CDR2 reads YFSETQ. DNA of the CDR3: TGCGCCAGCAGCACACAGGTGATGAACACTGAAGCTTTCTTT. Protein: CASSTQVMNTEAFF.

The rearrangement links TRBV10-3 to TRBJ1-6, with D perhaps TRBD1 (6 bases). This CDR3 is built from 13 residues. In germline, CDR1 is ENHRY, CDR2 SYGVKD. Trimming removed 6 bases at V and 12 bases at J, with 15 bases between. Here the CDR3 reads CAIRAGAMRPLHF. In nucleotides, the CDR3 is TGTGCCATCAGGGCAGGGGCTATGAGACCCCTCCACTTT.

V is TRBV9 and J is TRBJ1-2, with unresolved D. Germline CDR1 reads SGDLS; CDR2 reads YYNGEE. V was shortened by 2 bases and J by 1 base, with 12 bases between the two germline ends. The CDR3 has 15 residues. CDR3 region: CASSVSPGNNYGYTF. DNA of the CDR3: TGTGCCAGCAGCGTCTCGCCCGGGAATAACTATGGCTACACCTTC. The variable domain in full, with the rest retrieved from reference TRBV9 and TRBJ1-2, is DSGVTQTPKHLITATGQRVTLRCSPRSGDLSVYWYQQSLDQGLQFLIQYYNGEERAKGNILERFSAQQFPDLHSELNLSSLELGDSALYFCASSVSPGNNYGYTFGSGTRLTVV.

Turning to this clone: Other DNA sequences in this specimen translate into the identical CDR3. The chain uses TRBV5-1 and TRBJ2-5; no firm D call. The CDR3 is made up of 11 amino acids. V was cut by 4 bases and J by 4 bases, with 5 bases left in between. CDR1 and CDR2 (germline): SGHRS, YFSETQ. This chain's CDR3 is CASSPGETQYF. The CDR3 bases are TGCGCCAGCAGCCCAGGAGAGACCCAGTACTTC.

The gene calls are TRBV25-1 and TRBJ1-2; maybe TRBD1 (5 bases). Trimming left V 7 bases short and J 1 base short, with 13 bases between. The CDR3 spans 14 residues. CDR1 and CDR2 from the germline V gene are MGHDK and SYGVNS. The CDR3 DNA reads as TGTGCCAGCACGGACAACAATTATAACTATGGCTACACCTTC. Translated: CASTDNNYNYGYTF.

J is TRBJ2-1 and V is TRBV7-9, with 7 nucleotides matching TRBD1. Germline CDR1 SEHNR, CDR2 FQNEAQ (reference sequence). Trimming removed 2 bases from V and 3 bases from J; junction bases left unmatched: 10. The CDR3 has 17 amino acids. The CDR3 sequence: CASSLRVRDRHYNEQFF. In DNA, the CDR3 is TGTGCCAGCAGCTTAAGGGTTCGGGACAGACACTACAATGAGCAGTTCTTC.

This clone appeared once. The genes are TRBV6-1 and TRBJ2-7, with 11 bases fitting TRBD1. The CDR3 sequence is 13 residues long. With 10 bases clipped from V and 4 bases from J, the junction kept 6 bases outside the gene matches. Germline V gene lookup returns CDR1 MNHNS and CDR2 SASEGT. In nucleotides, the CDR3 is TGTGCCATTCCCGGGACAGGGGGTTACGAGCAGTACTTC. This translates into CAIPGTGGYEQYF.

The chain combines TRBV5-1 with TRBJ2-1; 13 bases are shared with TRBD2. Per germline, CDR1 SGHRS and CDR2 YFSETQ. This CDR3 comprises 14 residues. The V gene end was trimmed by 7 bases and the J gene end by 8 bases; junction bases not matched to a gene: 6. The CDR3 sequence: CASGTSGMIDEQFF. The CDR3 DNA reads TGCGCCAGCGGGACTAGCGGGATGATCGATGAGCAGTTCTTC.

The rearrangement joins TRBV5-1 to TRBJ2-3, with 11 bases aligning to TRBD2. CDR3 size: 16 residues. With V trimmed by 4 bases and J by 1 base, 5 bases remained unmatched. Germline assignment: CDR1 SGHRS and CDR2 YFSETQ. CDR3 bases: TGCGCCAGCAGCGGTGGACTAGCGGGCCGCACAGATACGCAGTATTTT. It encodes CASSGGLAGRTDTQYF.